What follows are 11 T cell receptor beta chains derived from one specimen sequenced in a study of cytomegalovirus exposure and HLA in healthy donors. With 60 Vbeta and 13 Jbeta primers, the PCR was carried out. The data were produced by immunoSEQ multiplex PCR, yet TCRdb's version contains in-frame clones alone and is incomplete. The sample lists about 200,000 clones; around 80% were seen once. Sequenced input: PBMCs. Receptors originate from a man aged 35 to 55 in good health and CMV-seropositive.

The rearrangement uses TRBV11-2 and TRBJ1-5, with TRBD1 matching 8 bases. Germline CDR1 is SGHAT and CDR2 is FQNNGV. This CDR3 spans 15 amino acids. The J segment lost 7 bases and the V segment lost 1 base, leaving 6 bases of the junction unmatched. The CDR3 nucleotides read TGTGCCAGCAGCTTAGGTCAGGGGGCCGGGCAGCCCCAGCATTTT. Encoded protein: CASSLGQGAGQPQHF.

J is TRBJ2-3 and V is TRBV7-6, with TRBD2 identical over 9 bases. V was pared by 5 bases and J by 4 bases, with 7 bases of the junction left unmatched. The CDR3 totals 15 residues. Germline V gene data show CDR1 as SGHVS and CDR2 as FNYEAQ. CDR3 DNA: TGTGCCAGCAGCCCCCAAGCGGGAGGTGCAGATACGCAGTATTTT. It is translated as CASSPQAGGADTQYF.

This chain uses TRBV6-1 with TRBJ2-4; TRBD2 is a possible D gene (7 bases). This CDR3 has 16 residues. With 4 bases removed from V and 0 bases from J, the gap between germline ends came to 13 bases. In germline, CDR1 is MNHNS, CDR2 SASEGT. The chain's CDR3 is CASSAGGLIAKNIQYF. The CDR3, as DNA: TGTGCCAGCAGTGCGGGGGGCCTAATAGCCAAAAACATTCAGTACTTC.

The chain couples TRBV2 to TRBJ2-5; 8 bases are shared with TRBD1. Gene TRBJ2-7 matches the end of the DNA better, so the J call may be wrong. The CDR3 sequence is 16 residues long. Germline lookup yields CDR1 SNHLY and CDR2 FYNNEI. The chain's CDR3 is CASSVTGTGSSYEQYF. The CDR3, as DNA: TGTGCCAGCAGTGTTACCGGGACAGGAAGCTCCTACGAGCAGTACTTC.

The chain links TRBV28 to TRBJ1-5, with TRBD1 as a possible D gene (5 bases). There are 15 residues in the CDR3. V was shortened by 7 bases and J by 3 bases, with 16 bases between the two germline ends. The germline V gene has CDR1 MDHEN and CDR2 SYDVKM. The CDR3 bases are TGTGCCAGCACTGCGACATGGGGCCTCAATCAGCCCCAGCATTTT. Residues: CASTATWGLNQPQHF.

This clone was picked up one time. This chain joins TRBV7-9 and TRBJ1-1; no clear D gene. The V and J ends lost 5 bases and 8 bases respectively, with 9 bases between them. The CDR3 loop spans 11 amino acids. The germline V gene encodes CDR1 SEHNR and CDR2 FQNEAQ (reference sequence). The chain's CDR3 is CASSLQLEAFF. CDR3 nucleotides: TGTGCCAGCAGCCTTCAGTTAGAAGCTTTCTTT.

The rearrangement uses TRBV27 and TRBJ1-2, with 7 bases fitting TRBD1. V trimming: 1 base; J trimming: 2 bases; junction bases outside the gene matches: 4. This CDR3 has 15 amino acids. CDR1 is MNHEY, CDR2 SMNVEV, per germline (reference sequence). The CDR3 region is CASSLYPGQNYGYTF. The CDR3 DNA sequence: TGTGCCAGCAGTTTATACCCGGGACAGAACTATGGCTACACCTTC.

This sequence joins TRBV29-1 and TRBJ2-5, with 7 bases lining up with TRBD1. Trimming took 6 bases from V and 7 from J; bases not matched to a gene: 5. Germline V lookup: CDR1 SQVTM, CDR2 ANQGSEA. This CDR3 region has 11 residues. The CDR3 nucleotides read TGCAGCGTGATCAGACAGGGGACCCAGTACTTC. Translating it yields CSVIRQGTQYF.

CDR3 nucleotide sequence: TGTGCCAGTGGAAGACTACTAGCGGGAGCTAGGGATACGCAGTATTTT. Amino acids: CASGRLLAGARDTQYF. This chain connects TRBV19 to TRBJ2-3; 11 bases align to TRBD2. The ends lost 8 bases at V and 6 bases at J; junction bases unmatched: 13. CDR3 length: 16 amino acids. Germline CDR1 reads LNHDA; CDR2 reads SQIVND (reference sequence).

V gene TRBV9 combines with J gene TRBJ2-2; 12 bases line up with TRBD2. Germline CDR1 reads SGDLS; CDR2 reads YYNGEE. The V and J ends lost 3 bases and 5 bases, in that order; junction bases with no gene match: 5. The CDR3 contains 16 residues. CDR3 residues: CASSGLAGVGTGELFF. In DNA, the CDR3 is TGTGCCAGCAGCGGACTAGCGGGAGTAGGGACCGGGGAGCTGTTTTTT.

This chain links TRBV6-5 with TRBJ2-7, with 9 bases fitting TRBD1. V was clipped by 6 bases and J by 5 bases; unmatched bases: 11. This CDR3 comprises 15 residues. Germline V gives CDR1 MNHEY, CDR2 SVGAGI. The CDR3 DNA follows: TGTGCCAGCAGCTCGCCGGGACAGGGTTCAGACGAGCAGTACTTC. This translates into CASSSPGQGSDEQYF.